The 3 T cell receptor beta chains presented below share a single source sample, sequenced in a study of OX40 agonist ivuxolimab in advanced cancers. Only in-frame clones appear in the TCRdb table, and some are missing; sequencing was by immunoSEQ multiplex PCR. Here the sample spans 64,000 or so clones, around 83% being singletons. This material consisted of CD4+ or CD8+ T cells sorted from blood, taken in a trial of the OX40 agonist ivuxolimab. These receptors originate from an adult with an advanced solid tumor such as melanoma, head and neck, liver or kidney cancer.

The rearrangement uses TRBV5-1 and TRBJ2-1; the D gene is possibly TRBD2 (5 bases). This CDR3 region has 12 residues. V was cut by 1 base and J by 8 bases, with 7 bases left in between. The germline CDR1 and CDR2 sequences are SGHRS and YFSETQ. The CDR3 DNA sequence: TGCGCCAGCAGCTTGAAGAGGGATGAGCAGTTCTTC. Its translation: CASSLKRDEQFF.

V usage is TRBV6-1 and J usage is TRBJ2-7; 7 bases match TRBD2. The germline V gene has CDR1 MNHNS and CDR2 SASEGT. V lost 6 bases and J lost 4; bases outside the gene matches: 9. The CDR3 has 14 amino acids. CDR3 in DNA: TGTGCCAGCAGCGAGGGAGGGTTCAGGTACGAGCAGTACTTC. It codes for CASSEGGFRYEQYF.

The V gene is TRBV18, the J gene TRBJ2-7; D unresolved. Trimming took 6 bases from V and 3 from J, leaving 9 bases between them. The CDR3 loop spans 12 amino acids. The germline V gene encodes CDR1 KGHSH and CDR2 LQKENI. DNA for the CDR3: TGTGCCAGCTCCTGGGAACACTACGAGCAGTACTTC. Its translation: CASSWEHYEQYF.